This T cell receptor (beta chain) is from a study of blood T cell repertoires in COVID-19. Study-level background: Sample material is recorded as cDNA or gDNA derived from T cells, B-cell-depleted T cells, or PBMCs.

The CDR3 covers 13 residues. CDR1 and CDR2 (germline): SEHNR, FQNEAQ (reference sequence). The V gene lost 4 bases and the J gene lost 5 bases, with 11 bases spanning the gap. Repertoires were generated with immunoSEQ multiplex PCR, while TCRdb's copy carries only in-frame clones and drops some. This sample has 85,000 or so clones, with roughly 79% found just once. The clonotype originates from an elderly man with acute or convalescent COVID-19. Sample: peripheral blood. This rearrangement joins TRBV7-9 to TRBJ1-1; weak D call: TRBD1 (5 bases). CDR3 in amino acids: CASSSTEVTEAFF. The CDR3 DNA reads TGTGCCAGCAGCTCGACAGAAGTAACTGAAGCTTTCTTT.